A selection of T cell receptor beta chains follows, all from one sample in a study of technical replicates of blood from several donors. Repertoires were generated with immunoSEQ multiplex PCR, while TCRdb's copy carries only in-frame clones and drops some. The data show about 80,000 clones, over 90% seen once. The sample comprised T cells isolated from PBMCs. The origin of the receptors is a human donor in good health. The CDR3 runs from the conserved cysteine through the conserved F or W. A D gene is named only where the DNA matches it firmly. The size entry is marked missing in some rows and otherwise reads once, few, many or a size class.

CDR3 length	clone size	V gene	D gene	J gene	CDR3 DNA	CDR3 protein
16	.	TRBV12-5	.	TRBJ2-2	TGTGCTAGTGGTTGGCTTTTAGCGATGGGGACCGGGGAGCTGTTTTTT	CASGWLLAMGTGELFF
13	.	TRBV27	.	TRBJ2-7	TGTGCCAGCAGTTTGGGACAAACGTACGAGCAGTACTTC	CASSLGQTYEQYF
14	once	TRBV10-3	.	TRBJ1-1	TGTGCCATCAGTGAAAACAGGAAGCCCACTGAAGCTTTCTTT	CAISENRKPTEAFF
15	.	TRBV10-3	.	TRBJ2-1	TGTGCCATCAGTAGACGGGGGACCGGGGACAATGAGCAGTTCTTC	CAISRRGTGDNEQFF
14	.	TRBV5-1	TRBD1	TRBJ1-1	TGCGCCAGCAGGGGGGGACAGGGATTCGCTGAAGCTTTCTTT	CASRGGQGFAEAFF
14	.	TRBV19	TRBD2	TRBJ2-7	TGTGCCACCTCGCCCGTAGCGGGAGTTAGCGAGCAGTACTTC	CATSPVAGVSEQYF
17	.	TRBV10-3	.	TRBJ1-5	TGTGCCATCAGTGAGTCCCAGGGCATCCCCATCGATCAGCCCCAGCATTTT	CAISESQGIPIDQPQHF
14	.	TRBV7-9	.	TRBJ2-7	TGTGCCAGCAGCTCCGGGGATCCCCCCTACGAGCAGTACTTC	CASSSGDPPYEQYF
15	.	TRBV6-5	TRBD2	TRBJ2-1	TGTGCCAGCAGTCCACTAGCGGTAAACTACAATGAGCAGTTCTTC	CASSPLAVNYNEQFF
15	.	TRBV27	.	TRBJ2-1	TGTGCCAGCAGCCCCTCTTATGGGAGATGGGATGAGCAGTTCTTC	CASSPSYGRWDEQFF
15	.	TRBV6-1	TRBD1	TRBJ2-5	TGTGCCAGCAGTGTCCAGGGGGCGCCCGGGGAGACCCAGTACTTC	CASSVQGAPGETQYF
14	.	TRBV28	.	TRBJ1-2	TGTGCCAGCAGTTTCCGGGTGGGGGGCTATGGCTACACCTTC	CASSFRVGGYGYTF
14	.	TRBV2	TRBD1	TRBJ2-7	TGTGCCAGCAGTTCCGGGACAGGGGGGTACGAGCAGTACTTC	CASSSGTGGYEQYF
16	.	TRBV29-1	TRBD2	TRBJ2-2	TGCAGCGTGGACGGGACTAGCGGGGGGGACACCGGGGAGCTGTTTTTT	CSVDGTSGGDTGELFF
16	.	TRBV5-1	.	TRBJ2-3	TGCGCCAGCAGCTTCCGCACGGCGGATCCCCCAGATACGCAGTATTTT	CASSFRTADPPDTQYF
14	.	TRBV19	TRBD1	TRBJ1-1	TGTGCCAGTAGTCTACAGGGGGCGCGCACTGAAGCTTTCTTT	CASSLQGARTEAFF
12	.	TRBV5-1	.	TRBJ2-3	TGCGCCAGCGGAGGTAGCACAGATACGCAGTATTTT	CASGGSTDTQYF
15	.	TRBV19	.	TRBJ1-1	TGTGCCAGTAGCGAACGTCAAGGGGGGAACACTGAAGCTTTCTTT	CASSERQGGNTEAFF
16	.	TRBV9	TRBD2	TRBJ2-5	TGTGCCAGCAGCGTAAAGGCCCGGGAGGGTAGAGAGACCCAGTACTTC	CASSVKAREGRETQYF
13	.	TRBV7-3	.	TRBJ2-5	TGTGCCAGCAGCTTATTTGGGGGCGAGACCCAGTACTTC	CASSLFGGETQYF
16	.	TRBV28	TRBD1	TRBJ1-2	TGTGCCAGCGCGGGGACAGGGGTGGACTTTAACTATGGCTACACCTTC	CASAGTGVDFNYGYTF
17	.	TRBV28	TRBD1	TRBJ1-2	TGTGCCAGCCTAGGGGGACAGGGGTGGGTACGGGGCTATGGCTACACCTTC	CASLGGQGWVRGYGYTF